The 14 T cell receptor beta chains in this list originate from one sample, sequenced in a study of identical twins. From the 5' RACE reads, TCRdb called clonotypes with MiXCR, one entry per CDR3 protein. The sample has a few hundred thousand distinct CDR3 sequences; roughly 20% are singletons. Source material: naive T cells sorted from blood. All receptors derive from a man between 50 and 59 years old in good health.

There are a few counts of this clonotype. This CDR3 reads CASSKSMGEQETQYF. DNA of the CDR3: TGTGCCAGCAGCAAATCAATGGGCGAGCAGGAGACCCAGTACTTC. The chain links TRBV7-9 to TRBJ2-5; D uncertain. CDR1 SEHNR and CDR2 FQNEAQ come from the germline V gene (reference sequence). CDR3 size: 15 residues. With 5 bases removed from V and 5 bases from J, the gap between germline ends came to 18 bases.

This clonotype occurred many times. This chain joins TRBV20-1 and TRBJ2-1; D uncertain. The CDR3 runs 11 residues. Trimming pared 1 base from V and 8 bases from J, leaving 6 bases between. CDR1 is DFQATT and CDR2 is SNEGSKA in the germline V gene (reference sequence). The DNA of the CDR3 is TGCAGTGCTAGAGTGTTCCATGAGCAGTTCTTC. Translation gives CSARVFHEQFF.

The sample holds many counts of this clonotype. The V and J genes are TRBV5-5 and TRBJ1-2, with no clear D. In germline, CDR1 is SGHKS, CDR2 YYEKEE (reference sequence). This CDR3 contains 12 residues. Trimming took 6 bases from V and 4 from J, leaving 10 bases between them. CDR3 DNA: TGTGCCAGCATGGATGTAGGCTATGGCTACACCTTC. Protein product: CASMDVGYGYTF. The full variable domain, in which reference TRBV5-5 and TRBJ1-2 provide the parts outside the CDR3, is DAGVTQSPTHLIKTRGQQVTLRCSPISGHKSVSWYQQVLGQGPQFIFQYYEKEERGRGNFPDRFSARQFPNYSSELNVNALLLGDSALYLCASMDVGYGYTFGSGTRLTVV.

A few counts support this clonotype. The chain combines TRBV5-4 with TRBJ1-1; no definite D call. Trimming cost V 0 bases and J 0 bases, with 9 bases left between them. Germline assignment: CDR1 SGHNT and CDR2 YYREEE (reference sequence). The CDR3 totals 15 residues. The CDR3 DNA reads TGTGCCAGCAGCTTGGGCAGTCCCATGAACACTGAAGCTTTCTTT. Translating gives CASSLGSPMNTEAFF. The whole variable domain, filled in from reference TRBV5-4 and TRBJ1-1, reads ETGVTQSPTHLIKTRGQQVTLRCSSQSGHNTVSWYQQALGQGPQFIFQYYREEENGRGNFPPRFSGLQFPNYSSELNVNALELDDSALYLCASSLGSPMNTEAFFGQGTRLTVV.

V is TRBV11-2 and J is TRBJ2-3; 10 bases match TRBD2. Unmatched junction bases numbered 14, after V lost 3 bases and J lost 8 bases. CDR3 length: 17 amino acids. Germline CDR1 SGHAT, CDR2 FQNNGV. CDR3 nucleotides: TGTGCCAGCAGCTTTGCACGGCTAGCGGGAGTATTCATTACGCAGTATTTT. Residues: CASSFARLAGVFITQYF.

The V and J genes are TRBV15 and TRBJ2-2; 9 nucleotides agree with TRBD1. J was trimmed by 7 bases and V by 1 base; bases with no gene match: 7. The germline gives CDR1 LNHNV, CDR2 YYDKDF (reference sequence). The CDR3 has 16 residues. The CDR3 DNA is TGTGCCACCAGCAGAGGCGGGACAGGGACGGTCGGGGAGCTGTTTTTT. Its protein product is CATSRGGTGTVGELFF. The full variable domain, completed using reference TRBV15 and TRBJ2-2, is DAMVIQNPRYQVTQFGKPVTLSCSQTLNHNVMYWYQQKSSQAPKLLFHYYDKDFNNEADTPDNFQSRRPNTSFCFLDIRSPGLGDTAMYLCATSRGGTGTVGELFFGEGSRLTVL.

The CDR3 sequence is CSVDVGADTQYF. Written as DNA, the CDR3 is TGCAGCGTTGATGTTGGGGCAGATACGCAGTATTTT. The rearrangement links TRBV29-1 to TRBJ2-3, with D uncertain. Trimming stripped 3 bases from V and 4 bases from J, with 8 bases between. The CDR3 sequence is 12 residues long. From germline, CDR1 is SQVTM and CDR2 ANQGSEA.

This clonotype was observed a handful of times. The chain links TRBV4-2 to TRBJ2-7; D may be TRBD1 or TRBD2 (5 bases each). The CDR3 extends over 16 amino acids. Trimming cost V 1 base and J 5 bases, with 18 bases left between them. CDR1 and CDR2 (germline): LGHNA, YNFKEQ. The CDR3 reads CASSQGGADLGNEQYF. The CDR3 DNA follows: TGTGCCAGCAGCCAAGGAGGGGCGGACCTGGGGAACGAGCAGTACTTC.

This clonotype was counted at least ten times. The chain links TRBV6-1 to TRBJ2-7, with TRBD2 identical over 10 bases. Germline V gene sequence: CDR1 MNHNS, CDR2 SASEGT. V was pared by 6 bases and J by 2 bases, with 7 bases of the junction left unmatched. CDR3 size: 15 residues. CDR3 protein: CASSKLAGTTYEQYF. Written as DNA, the CDR3 is TGTGCCAGCAGCAAACTAGCGGGGACTACCTACGAGCAGTACTTC.

This clonotype has just a few counts. CDR3 in amino acids: CASSSIGTRGYTF. The CDR3 DNA sequence: TGTGCCAGCAGTTCGATCGGGACACGTGGCTACACCTTC. The chain has TRBV6-2 or TRBV6-3 and TRBJ1-2; maybe TRBD1 (6 bases). Trimming pared 4 bases from V and 7 bases from J, leaving 13 bases between. The CDR3 runs to 13 residues. CDR1 and CDR2 (germline): MNHEY, SVGEGT.

The J gene is TRBJ2-7, the V gene TRBV7-3, with a weak D call TRBD1 (6 bases). CDR1 SGHTA and CDR2 FQGTGA come from the germline V gene. The ends were cut back, 3 bases at V and 3 bases at J, with 18 bases in the middle. This CDR3 region has 16 residues. The CDR3 is CASSFGRMDRFYEQYF. DNA of the CDR3: TGTGCCAGCAGCTTCGGTCGGATGGACAGATTCTACGAGCAGTACTTC. The full variable domain, its missing parts supplied by reference TRBV7-3 and TRBJ2-7, is GAGVSQTPSNKVTEKGKYVELRCDPISGHTALYWYRQSLGQGPEFLIYFQGTGAADDSGLPNDRFFAVRPEGSVSTLKIQRTERGDSAVYLCASSFGRMDRFYEQYFGPGTRLTVT.

This clonotype was picked up many times. J is TRBJ2-7 and V is TRBV12-3 or TRBV12-4, with D uncertain. V was trimmed by 1 base and J by 6 bases, leaving 7 bases between them. This CDR3 has 12 amino acids. The CDR3 sequence is CASSLGSAEQYF. CDR3 nucleotide sequence: TGTGCCAGCAGTTTAGGGAGCGCCGAGCAGTACTTC.

The chain links TRBV12-3 or TRBV12-4 to TRBJ1-2, with TRBD1 as a possible D gene (5 bases). CDR3 length: 13 amino acids. Trimming stripped 5 bases from V and 2 bases from J, with 9 bases between. The chain's CDR3 is CASSADRNYGYTF. In DNA form, the CDR3 reads TGTGCCAGCAGTGCAGACAGAAACTATGGCTACACCTTC.

The sample holds a few counts of this clonotype. This chain uses TRBV12-3 or TRBV12-4 with TRBJ1-5, with D uncertain. This CDR3 has 12 residues. Trimming removed 5 bases at V and 7 bases at J, with 9 bases between. The CDR3 sequence is CASSTTIQPQHF. DNA for the CDR3: TGTGCCAGCAGTACAACAATACAGCCCCAGCATTTT.